A single T cell receptor (beta chain) is shown here with its context. This sample is drawn from a study of blood T cell repertoires in COVID-19. For the study at large: Specimens from acute and convalescent COVID-19 originated in the United States, Italy and Spain. PBMCs, B-cell-depleted T cells, or T cells were the source of the cDNA or gDNA that made up the material.

Authors' processing steps: The assay estimated nucleated cells by amplifying reference gene primers. The protocol was immunoSEQ multiplex PCR, while the TCRdb copy is restricted to in-frame clones and leaves out a portion. V, J and clone size derive from that table, while D and trimming were established from the DNA sequence. The sample consists of roughly 160,000 clones, 85% to 90% of them appearing once. J lost 3 bases, V lost 2 bases, and 6 bases had no gene match. CDR3 length: 16 residues. The germline CDR1 and CDR2 sequences are LGHDT and YNNKEL (reference sequence). The V gene is TRBV3-1 (or the pseudogene TRBV3-2), the J gene TRBJ2-2, with 7 bases identical to TRBD2. The clonotype comes from a man over 45 with active or convalescent COVID-19. Sequenced input: peripheral blood. Here the CDR3 reads CASSQLSGAHTGELFF. The DNA for the CDR3 is TGTGCCAGCAGCCAACTGAGCGGGGCGCACACCGGGGAGCTGTTTTTT.